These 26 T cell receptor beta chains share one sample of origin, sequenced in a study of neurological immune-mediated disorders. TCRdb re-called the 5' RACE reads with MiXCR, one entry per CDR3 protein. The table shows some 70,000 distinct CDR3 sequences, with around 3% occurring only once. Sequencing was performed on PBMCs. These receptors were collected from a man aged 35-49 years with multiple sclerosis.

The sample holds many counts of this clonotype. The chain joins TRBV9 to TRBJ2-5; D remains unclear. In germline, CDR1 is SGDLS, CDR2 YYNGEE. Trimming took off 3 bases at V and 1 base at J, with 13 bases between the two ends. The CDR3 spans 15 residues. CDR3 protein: CASSGRLGTQETQYF. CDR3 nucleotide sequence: TGTGCCAGCAGCGGAAGACTGGGAACCCAAGAGACCCAGTACTTC.

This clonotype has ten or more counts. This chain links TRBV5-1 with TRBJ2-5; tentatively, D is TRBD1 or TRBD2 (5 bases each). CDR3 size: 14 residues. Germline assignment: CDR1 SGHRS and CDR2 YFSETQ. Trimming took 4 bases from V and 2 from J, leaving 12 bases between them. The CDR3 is CASSPGTQQETQYF. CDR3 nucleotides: TGCGCCAGCAGCCCCGGGACGCAACAAGAGACCCAGTACTTC.

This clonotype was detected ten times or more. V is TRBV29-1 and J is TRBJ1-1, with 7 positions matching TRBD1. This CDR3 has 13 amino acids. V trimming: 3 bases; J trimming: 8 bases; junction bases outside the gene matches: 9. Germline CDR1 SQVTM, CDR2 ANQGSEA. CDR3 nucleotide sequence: TGCAGCGTTGATAGGGGGCGAAGGGGGGAAGCTTTCTTT. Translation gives CSVDRGRRGEAFF.

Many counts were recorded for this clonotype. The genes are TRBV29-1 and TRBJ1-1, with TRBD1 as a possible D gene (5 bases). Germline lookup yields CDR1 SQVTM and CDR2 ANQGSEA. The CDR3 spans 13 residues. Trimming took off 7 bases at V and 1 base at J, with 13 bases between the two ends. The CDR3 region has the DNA TGCAGCGCCGCGGTGGGACCGAACACTGAAGCTTTCTTT. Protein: CSAAVGPNTEAFF.

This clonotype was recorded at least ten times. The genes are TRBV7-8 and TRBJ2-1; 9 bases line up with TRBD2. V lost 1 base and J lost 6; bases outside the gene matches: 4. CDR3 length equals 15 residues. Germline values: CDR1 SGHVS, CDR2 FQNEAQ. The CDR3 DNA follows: TGTGCCAGCAGCTTAGGGGCGGGGGGGGTCAATGAGCAGTTCTTC. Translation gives CASSLGAGGVNEQFF.

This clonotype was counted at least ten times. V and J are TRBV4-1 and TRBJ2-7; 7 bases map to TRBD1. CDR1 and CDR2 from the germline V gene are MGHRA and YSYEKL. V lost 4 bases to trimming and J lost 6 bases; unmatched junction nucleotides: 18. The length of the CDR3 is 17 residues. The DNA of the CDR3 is TGCGCCAGCAGCCCAGAGACGGACAGGCCCGACTGGTGCGAGCAGTACTTC. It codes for CASSPETDRPDWCEQYF.

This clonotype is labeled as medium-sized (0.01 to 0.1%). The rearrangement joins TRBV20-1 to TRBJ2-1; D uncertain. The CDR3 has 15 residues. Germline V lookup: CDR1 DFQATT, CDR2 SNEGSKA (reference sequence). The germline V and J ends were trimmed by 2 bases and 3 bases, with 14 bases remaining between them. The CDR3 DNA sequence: TGCAGTGCTAGAAATCGGGCGGCCTACTACAATGAGCAGTTCTTC. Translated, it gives CSARNRAAYYNEQFF.

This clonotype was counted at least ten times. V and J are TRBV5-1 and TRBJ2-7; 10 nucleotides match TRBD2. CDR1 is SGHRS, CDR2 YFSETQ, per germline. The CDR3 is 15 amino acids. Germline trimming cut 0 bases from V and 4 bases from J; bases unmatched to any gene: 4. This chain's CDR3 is CASSLGPSGSYEQYF. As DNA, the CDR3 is TGCGCCAGCAGCTTGGGTCCTAGCGGGAGTTACGAGCAGTACTTC.

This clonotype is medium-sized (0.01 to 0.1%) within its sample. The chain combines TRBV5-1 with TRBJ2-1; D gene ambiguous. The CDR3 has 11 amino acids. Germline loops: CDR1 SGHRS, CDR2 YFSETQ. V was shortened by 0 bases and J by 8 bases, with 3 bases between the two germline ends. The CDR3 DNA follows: TGCGCCAGCAGCTTGGGATATGAGCAGTTCTTC. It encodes CASSLGYEQFF.

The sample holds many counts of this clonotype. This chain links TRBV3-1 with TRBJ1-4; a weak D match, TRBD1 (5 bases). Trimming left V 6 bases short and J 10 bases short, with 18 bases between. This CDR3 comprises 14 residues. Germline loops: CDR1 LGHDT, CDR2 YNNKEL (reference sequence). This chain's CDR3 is CASSPGASSGKLFF. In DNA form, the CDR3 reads TGTGCCAGCAGTCCCGGGGCCTCTTCTGGAAAACTGTTTTTT.

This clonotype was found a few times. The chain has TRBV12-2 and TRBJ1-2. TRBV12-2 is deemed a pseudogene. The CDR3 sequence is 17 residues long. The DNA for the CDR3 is TGTGCAAGTCGCTTAGCGTTAAGGGCCGCAACCCGCTATGGCTACACCTTC. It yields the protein CASRLALRAATRYGYTF.

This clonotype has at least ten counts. CDR3 sequence (DNA): TGTGCCAGCAGTTACGGGGGGAACACCGGGGAGCTGTTTTTT. Translation gives CASSYGGNTGELFF. This chain links TRBV6-5 with TRBJ2-2; D tentatively fits TRBD1 or TRBD2 (5 bases each). The CDR3 covers 14 residues. Deletions cut 2 bases from V and 1 base from J, with 5 bases between. Germline lookup yields CDR1 MNHEY and CDR2 SVGAGI.

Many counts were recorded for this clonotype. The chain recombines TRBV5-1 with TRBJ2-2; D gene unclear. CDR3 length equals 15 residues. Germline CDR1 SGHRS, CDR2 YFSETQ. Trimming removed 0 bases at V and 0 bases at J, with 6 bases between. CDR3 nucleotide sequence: TGCGCCAGCAGCTTGGGAAGCCCGAACACCGGGGAGCTGTTTTTT. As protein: CASSLGSPNTGELFF.

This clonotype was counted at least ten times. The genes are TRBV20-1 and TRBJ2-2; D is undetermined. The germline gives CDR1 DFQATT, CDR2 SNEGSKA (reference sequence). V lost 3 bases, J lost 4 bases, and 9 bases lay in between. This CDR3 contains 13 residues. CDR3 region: CSASSHSTGELFF. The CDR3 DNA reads TGCAGTGCTAGTTCACATAGCACCGGGGAGCTGTTTTTT.

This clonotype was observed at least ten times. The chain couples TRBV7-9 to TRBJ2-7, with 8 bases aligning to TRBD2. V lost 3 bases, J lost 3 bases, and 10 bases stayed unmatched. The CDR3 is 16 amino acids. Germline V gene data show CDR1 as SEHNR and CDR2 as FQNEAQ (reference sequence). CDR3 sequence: CASSLFHGREIYEQYF. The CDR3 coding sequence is TGTGCCAGCAGCTTGTTCCACGGGAGGGAAATCTACGAGCAGTACTTC.

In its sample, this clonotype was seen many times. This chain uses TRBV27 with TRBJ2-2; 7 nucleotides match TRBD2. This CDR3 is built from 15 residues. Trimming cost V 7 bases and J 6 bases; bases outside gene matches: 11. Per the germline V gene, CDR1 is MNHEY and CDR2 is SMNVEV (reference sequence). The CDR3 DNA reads TGTGCCAGCAAGTCCACCTGGGGGGGGGCCGGGGAGCTGTTTTTT. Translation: CASKSTWGGAGELFF.

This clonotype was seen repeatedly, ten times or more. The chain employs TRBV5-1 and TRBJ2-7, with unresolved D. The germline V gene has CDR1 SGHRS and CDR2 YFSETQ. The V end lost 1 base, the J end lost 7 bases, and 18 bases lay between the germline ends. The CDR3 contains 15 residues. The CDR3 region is CASSLFRTRQEEQYF. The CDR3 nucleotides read TGCGCCAGCAGCTTGTTTCGGACGAGGCAGGAGGAGCAGTACTTC.

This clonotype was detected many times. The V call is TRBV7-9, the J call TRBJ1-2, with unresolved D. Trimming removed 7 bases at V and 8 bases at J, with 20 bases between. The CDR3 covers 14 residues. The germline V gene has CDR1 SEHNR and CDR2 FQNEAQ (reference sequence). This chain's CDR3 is CASTPSTSPRGYTF. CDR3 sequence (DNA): TGTGCCAGCACCCCATCGACATCCCCCCGGGGCTACACCTTC.

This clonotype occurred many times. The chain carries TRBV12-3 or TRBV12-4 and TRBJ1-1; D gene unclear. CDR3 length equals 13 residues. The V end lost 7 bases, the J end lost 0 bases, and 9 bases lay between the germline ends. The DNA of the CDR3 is TGTGCCAGCATCCAAGGGTTGAACACTGAAGCTTTCTTT. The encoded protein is CASIQGLNTEAFF.

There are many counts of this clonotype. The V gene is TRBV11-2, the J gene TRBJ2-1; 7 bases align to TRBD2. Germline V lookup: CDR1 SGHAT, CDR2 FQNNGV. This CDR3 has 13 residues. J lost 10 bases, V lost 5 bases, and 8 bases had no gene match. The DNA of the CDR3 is TGTGCCAGCAGCGTAGGGACTACCGAAGAGCAGTTCTTC. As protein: CASSVGTTEEQFF. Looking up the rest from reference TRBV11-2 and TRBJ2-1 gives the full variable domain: EAGVAQSPRYKIIEKRQSVAFWCNPISGHATLYWYQQILGQGPKLLIQFQNNGVVDDSQLPKDRFSAERLKGVDSTLKIQPAKLEDSAVYLCASSVGTTEEQFFGPGTRLTVL.

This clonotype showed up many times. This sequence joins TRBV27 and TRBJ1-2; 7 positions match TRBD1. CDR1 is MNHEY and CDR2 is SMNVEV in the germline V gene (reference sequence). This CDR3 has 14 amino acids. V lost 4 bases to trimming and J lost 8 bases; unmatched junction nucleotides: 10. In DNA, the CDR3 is TGTGCCAGCAGTTCAAGACAGGGCCTGGACGGCTACACCTTC. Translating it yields CASSSRQGLDGYTF.

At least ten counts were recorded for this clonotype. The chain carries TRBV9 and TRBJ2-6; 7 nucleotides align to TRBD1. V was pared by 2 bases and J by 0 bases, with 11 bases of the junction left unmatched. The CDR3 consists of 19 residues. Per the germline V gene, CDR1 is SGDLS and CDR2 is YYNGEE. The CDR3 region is CASSVGDRLFVSGANVLTF. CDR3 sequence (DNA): TGTGCCAGCAGCGTGGGGGACAGATTATTTGTCTCTGGGGCCAACGTCCTGACTTTC.

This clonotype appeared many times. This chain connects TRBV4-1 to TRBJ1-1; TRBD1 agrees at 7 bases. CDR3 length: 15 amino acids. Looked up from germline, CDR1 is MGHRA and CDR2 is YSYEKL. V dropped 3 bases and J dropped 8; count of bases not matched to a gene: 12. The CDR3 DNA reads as TGCGCCAGCAGCCAGGAAGGGGGCGCGGCTATAGAAGCTTTCTTT. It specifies CASSQEGGAAIEAFF.

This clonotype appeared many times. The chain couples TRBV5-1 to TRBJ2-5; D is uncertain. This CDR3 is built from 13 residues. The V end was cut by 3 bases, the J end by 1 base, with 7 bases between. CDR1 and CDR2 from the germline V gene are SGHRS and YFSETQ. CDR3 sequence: CASSSGPQETQYF. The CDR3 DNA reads TGCGCCAGCAGCTCCGGTCCCCAAGAGACCCAGTACTTC.

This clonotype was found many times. CDR3: CASSPRTGYGYTF. Written as DNA, the CDR3 is TGTGCCAGCAGCCCCCGGACAGGCTATGGCTACACCTTC. The rearrangement links TRBV3-1 to TRBJ1-2; the match to TRBD1 covers 7 bases. Germline CDR1 LGHDT, CDR2 YNNKEL (reference sequence). J was trimmed by 4 bases and V by 4 bases; bases with no gene match: 3. CDR3 length: 13 residues.

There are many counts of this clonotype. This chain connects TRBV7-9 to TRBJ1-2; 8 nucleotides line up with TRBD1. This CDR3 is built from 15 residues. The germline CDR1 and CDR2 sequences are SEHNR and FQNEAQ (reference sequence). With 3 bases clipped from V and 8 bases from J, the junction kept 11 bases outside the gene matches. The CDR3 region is CASSFRRARGLGYTF. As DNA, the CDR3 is TGTGCCAGCAGCTTTAGGCGGGCCAGGGGGCTCGGCTACACCTTC.